This T cell receptor (beta chain) came from a study of T-cell reconstitution after alpha-beta-depleted transplantation in children. Using unique molecular identifiers, the investigators prepared the TCRbeta library. TCRdb re-called the PCR reads through MiXCR, storing one row per CDR3 protein. The data hold roughly 670,000 distinct CDR3 sequences, with less than 15% observed a single time. Points from the study as a whole: Where alpha-beta T cells came from about two months after transplant was reportedly several hundred expanded graft clones. Several patients had high TCRbeta diversity at day 60; it came from surviving recipient T cells and thymic progenitors. Newly produced T cells mostly accounted for T-cell counts and diversity one year post-transplant.

On this clonotype: The antigen is unknown.

V lost 1 base to trimming and J lost 8 bases, with 21 bases between them. The CDR3 sequence is 17 residues long. The germline V gene has CDR1 LGHDT and CDR2 YNNKEL (reference sequence). Material: PBMCs, obtained before TCRalphabeta/CD19-depleted stem cell transplant. The sequence was obtained from a girl aged 2-10 years with congenital amegakaryocytic thrombocytopenia, due to receive a stem cell transplant. The J gene is TRBJ2-1, the V gene TRBV3-1; D gene uncertain. For the CDR3, the DNA is TGTGCCAGCAGCCAAGGCTTCATCAGCCTTAGAGGTCATGAGCAGTTCTTC. Its translation: CASSQGFISLRGHEQFF.